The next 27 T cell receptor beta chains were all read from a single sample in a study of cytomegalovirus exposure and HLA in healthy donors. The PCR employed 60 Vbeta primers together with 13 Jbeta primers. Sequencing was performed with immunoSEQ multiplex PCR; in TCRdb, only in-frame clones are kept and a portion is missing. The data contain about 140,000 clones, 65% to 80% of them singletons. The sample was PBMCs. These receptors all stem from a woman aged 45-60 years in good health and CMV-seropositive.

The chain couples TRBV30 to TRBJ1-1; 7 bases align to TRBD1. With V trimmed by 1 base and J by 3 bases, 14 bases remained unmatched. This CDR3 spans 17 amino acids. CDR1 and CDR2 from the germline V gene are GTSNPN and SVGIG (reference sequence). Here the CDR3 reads CAWSGGRQGISYTEAFF. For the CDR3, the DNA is TGTGCCTGGAGTGGGGGGCGACAGGGCATCTCGTACACTGAAGCTTTCTTT.

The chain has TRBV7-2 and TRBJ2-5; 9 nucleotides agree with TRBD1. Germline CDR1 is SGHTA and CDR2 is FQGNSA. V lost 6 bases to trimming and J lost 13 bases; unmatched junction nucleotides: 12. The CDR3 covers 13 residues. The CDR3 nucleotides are TGTGCCAGCAGTTCCCCGGGACAGGGCGTGTTGTACTTC. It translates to CASSSPGQGVLYF.

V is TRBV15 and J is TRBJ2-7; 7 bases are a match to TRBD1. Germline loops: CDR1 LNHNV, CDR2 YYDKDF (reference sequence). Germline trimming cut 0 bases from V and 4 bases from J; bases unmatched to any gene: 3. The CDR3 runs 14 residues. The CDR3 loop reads CATSRDPGGYEQYF. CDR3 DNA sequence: TGTGCCACCAGCAGAGATCCAGGGGGTTACGAGCAGTACTTC.

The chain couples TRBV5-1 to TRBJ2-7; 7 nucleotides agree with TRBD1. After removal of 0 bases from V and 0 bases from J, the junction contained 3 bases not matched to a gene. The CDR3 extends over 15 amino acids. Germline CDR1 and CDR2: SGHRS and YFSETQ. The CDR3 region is CASSLVQGVSYEQYF. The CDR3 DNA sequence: TGCGCCAGCAGCTTGGTCCAGGGGGTCTCCTACGAGCAGTACTTC. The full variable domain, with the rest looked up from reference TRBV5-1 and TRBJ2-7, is KAGVTQTPRYLIKTRGQQVTLSCSPISGHRSVSWYQQTPGQGLQFLFEYFSETQRNKGNFPGRFSGRQFSNSRSEMNVSTLELGDSALYLCASSLVQGVSYEQYFGPGTRLTVT.

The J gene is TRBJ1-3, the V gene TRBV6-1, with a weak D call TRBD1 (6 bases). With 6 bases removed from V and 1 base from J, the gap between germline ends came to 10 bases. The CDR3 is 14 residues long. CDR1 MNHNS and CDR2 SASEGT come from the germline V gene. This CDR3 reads CASRGTLSGNTIYF. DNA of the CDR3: TGTGCCAGCAGAGGGACACTGTCTGGAAACACCATATATTTT.

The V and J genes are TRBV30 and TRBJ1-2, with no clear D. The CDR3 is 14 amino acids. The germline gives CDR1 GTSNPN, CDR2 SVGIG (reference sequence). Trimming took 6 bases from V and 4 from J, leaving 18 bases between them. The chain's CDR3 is CACLGRADGYGYTF. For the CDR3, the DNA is TGTGCCTGCCTAGGGCGGGCGGACGGCTATGGCTACACCTTC. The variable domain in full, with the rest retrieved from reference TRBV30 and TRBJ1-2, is SQTIHQWPATLVQPVGSPLSLECTVEGTSNPNLYWYRQAAGRGLQLLFYSVGIGQISSEVPQNLSASRPQDRQFILSSKKLLLSDSGFYLCACLGRADGYGYTFGSGTRLTVV.

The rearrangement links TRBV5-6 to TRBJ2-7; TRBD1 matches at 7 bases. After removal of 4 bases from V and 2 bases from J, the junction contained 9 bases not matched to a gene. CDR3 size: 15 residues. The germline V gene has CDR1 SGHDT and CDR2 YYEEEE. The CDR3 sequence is CASSRVGQGAYEQYF. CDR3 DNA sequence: TGTGCCAGCAGCAGGGTCGGCCAGGGGGCCTACGAGCAGTACTTC.

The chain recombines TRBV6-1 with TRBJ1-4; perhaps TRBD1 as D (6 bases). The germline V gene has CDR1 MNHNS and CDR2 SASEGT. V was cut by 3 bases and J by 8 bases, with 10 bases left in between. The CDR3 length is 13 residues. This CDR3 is CASSDRGWEKLFF. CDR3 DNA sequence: TGTGCCAGCAGTGACAGGGGATGGGAAAAACTGTTTTTT.

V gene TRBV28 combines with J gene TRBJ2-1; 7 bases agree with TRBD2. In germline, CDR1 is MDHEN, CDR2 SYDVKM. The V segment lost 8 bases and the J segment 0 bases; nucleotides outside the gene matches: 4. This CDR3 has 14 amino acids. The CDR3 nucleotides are TGTGCCAGCGCCGGGGAGGGCTCCTACAATGAGCAGTTCTTC. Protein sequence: CASAGEGSYNEQFF.

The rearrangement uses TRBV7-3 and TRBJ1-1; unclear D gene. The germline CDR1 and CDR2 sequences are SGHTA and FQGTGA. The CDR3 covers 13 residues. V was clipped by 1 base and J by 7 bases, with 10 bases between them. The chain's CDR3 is CASSLNEADEAFF. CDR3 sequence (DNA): TGTGCCAGCAGCTTAAATGAGGCGGATGAAGCTTTCTTT.

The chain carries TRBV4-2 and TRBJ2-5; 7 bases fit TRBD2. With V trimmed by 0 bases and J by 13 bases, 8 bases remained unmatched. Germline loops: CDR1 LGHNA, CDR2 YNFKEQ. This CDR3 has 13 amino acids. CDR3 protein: CASSQEGRASRYF. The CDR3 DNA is TGTGCCAGCAGCCAAGAGGGGAGGGCTAGCAGGTACTTC.

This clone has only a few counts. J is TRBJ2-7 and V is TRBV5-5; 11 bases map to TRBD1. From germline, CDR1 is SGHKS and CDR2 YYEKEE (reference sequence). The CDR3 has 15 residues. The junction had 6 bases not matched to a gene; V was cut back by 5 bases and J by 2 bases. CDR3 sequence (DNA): TGTGCCAGCAGTCCCGGACAGGGGGCCGCCTACGAGCAGTACTTC. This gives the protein CASSPGQGAAYEQYF.

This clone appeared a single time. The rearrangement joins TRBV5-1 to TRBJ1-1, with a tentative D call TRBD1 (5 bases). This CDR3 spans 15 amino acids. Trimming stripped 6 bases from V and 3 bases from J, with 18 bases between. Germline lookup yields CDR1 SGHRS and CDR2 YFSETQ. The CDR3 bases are TGCGCCAGCACCCCTGGAGTCGGGGGTGACACTGAAGCTTTCTTT. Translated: CASTPGVGGDTEAFF.

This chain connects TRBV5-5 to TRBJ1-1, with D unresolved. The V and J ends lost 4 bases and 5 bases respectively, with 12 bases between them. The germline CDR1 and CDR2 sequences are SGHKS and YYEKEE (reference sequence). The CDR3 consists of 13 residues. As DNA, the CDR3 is TGTGCCAGCAGCCCCTCTGGCTCAACTGAAGCTTTCTTT. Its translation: CASSPSGSTEAFF.

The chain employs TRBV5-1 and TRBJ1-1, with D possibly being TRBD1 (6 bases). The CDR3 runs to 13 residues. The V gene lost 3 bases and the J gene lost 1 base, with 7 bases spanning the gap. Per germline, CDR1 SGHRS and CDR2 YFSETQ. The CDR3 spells CASSWDKNTEAFF. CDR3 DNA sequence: TGCGCCAGCAGCTGGGACAAGAACACTGAAGCTTTCTTT.

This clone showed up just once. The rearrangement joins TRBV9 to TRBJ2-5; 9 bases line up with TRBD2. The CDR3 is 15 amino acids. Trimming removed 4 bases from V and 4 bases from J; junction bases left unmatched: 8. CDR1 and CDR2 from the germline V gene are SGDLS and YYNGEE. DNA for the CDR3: TGTGCCAGCAGCCGCGCGGGGGGGCTGGGAGAGACCCAGTACTTC. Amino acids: CASSRAGGLGETQYF. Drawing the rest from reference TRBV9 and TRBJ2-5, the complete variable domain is DSGVTQTPKHLITATGQRVTLRCSPRSGDLSVYWYQQSLDQGLQFLIQYYNGEERAKGNILERFSAQQFPDLHSELNLSSLELGDSALYFCASSRAGGLGETQYFGPGTRLLVL.

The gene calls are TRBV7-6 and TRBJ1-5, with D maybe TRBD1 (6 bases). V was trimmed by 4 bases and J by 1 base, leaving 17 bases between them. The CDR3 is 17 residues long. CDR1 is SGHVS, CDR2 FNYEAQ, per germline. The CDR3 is CASSSRHRDISNQPQHF. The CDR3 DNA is TGTGCCAGCAGCTCCCGACACCGGGACATAAGCAATCAGCCCCAGCATTTT.

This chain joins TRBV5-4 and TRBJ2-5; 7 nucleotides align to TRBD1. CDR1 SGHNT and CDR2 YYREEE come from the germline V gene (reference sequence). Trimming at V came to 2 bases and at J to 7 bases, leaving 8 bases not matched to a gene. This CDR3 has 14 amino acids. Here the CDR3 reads CASSFREGAVTQYF. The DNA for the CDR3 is TGTGCCAGCAGCTTTCGTGAGGGGGCAGTGACCCAGTACTTC.

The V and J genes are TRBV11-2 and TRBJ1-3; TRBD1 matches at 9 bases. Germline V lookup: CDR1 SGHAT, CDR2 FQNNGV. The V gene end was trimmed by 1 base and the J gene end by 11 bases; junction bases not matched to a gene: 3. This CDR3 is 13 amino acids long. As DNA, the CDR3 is TGTGCCAGCAGCTTAGCGGGGACAGGGTCCATATATTTT. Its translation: CASSLAGTGSIYF.

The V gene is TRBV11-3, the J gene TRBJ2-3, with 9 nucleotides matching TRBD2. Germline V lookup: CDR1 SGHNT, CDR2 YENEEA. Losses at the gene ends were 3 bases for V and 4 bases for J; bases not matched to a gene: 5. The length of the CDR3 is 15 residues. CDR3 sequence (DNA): TGTGCCAGCAGCTTTAGCGGGGGCGAGGCAGATACGCAGTATTTT. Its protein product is CASSFSGGEADTQYF. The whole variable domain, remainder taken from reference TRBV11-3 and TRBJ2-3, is EAGVVQSPRYKIIEKKQPVAFWCNPISGHNTLYWYLQNLGQGPELLIRYENEEAVDDSQLPKDRFSAERLKGVDSTLKIQPAELGDSAVYLCASSFSGGEADTQYFGPGTRLTVL.

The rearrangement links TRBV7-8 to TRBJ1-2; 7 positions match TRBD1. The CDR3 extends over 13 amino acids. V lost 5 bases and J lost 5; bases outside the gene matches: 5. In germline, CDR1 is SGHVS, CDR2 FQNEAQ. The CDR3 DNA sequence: TGTGCCAGCAGCCCGGGGACAGCTTATGGCTACACCTTC. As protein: CASSPGTAYGYTF.

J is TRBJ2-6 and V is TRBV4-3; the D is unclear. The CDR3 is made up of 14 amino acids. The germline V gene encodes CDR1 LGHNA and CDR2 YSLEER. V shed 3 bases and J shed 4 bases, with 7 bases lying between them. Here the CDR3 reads CASSHPVGANVLTF. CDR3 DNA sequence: TGCGCCAGCAGCCACCCCGTCGGGGCCAACGTCCTGACTTTC.

This CDR3 reads CASSSLQGAIEQFF. Written as DNA, the CDR3 is TGTGCCAGCAGCTCATTACAGGGGGCGATTGAGCAGTTCTTC. This chain joins TRBV7-6 and TRBJ2-1; 9 nucleotides agree with TRBD1. In germline, CDR1 is SGHVS, CDR2 FNYEAQ. The V gene end was trimmed by 4 bases and the J gene end by 9 bases; junction bases not matched to a gene: 7. The CDR3 contains 14 residues.

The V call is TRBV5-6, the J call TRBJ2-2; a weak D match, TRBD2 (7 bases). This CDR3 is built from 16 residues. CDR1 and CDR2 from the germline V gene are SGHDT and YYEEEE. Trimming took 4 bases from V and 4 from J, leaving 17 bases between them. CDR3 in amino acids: CASSLPAGAATGELFF. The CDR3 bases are TGTGCCAGCAGCCTCCCGGCGGGGGCGGCCACCGGGGAGCTGTTTTTT.

DNA for the CDR3: TGTGCCAGCAGTTCAGAAATGAATGAAAAACTGTTTTTT. Its translation: CASSSEMNEKLFF. The V and J genes are TRBV28 and TRBJ1-4; D is unresolved. The CDR3 sequence is 13 residues long. The germline V and J ends were trimmed by 4 bases and 5 bases, with 8 bases remaining between them. In germline, CDR1 is MDHEN, CDR2 SYDVKM.

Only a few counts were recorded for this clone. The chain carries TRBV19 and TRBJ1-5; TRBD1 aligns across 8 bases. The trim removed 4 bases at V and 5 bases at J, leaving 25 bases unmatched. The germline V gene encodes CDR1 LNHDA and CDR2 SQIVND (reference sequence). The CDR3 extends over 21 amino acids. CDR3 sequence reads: CASSTPNPLDREGTNDQPQHF. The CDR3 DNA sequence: TGTGCCAGTAGTACCCCAAATCCGCTGGACAGGGAGGGGACCAATGATCAGCCCCAGCATTTT.

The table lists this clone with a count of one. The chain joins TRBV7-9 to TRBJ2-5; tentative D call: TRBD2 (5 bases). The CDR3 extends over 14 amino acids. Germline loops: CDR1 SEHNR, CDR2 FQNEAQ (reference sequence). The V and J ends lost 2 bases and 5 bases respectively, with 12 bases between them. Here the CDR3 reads CASSLLGSSETQYF. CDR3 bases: TGTGCCAGCAGCTTATTGGGGAGTTCGGAGACCCAGTACTTC.